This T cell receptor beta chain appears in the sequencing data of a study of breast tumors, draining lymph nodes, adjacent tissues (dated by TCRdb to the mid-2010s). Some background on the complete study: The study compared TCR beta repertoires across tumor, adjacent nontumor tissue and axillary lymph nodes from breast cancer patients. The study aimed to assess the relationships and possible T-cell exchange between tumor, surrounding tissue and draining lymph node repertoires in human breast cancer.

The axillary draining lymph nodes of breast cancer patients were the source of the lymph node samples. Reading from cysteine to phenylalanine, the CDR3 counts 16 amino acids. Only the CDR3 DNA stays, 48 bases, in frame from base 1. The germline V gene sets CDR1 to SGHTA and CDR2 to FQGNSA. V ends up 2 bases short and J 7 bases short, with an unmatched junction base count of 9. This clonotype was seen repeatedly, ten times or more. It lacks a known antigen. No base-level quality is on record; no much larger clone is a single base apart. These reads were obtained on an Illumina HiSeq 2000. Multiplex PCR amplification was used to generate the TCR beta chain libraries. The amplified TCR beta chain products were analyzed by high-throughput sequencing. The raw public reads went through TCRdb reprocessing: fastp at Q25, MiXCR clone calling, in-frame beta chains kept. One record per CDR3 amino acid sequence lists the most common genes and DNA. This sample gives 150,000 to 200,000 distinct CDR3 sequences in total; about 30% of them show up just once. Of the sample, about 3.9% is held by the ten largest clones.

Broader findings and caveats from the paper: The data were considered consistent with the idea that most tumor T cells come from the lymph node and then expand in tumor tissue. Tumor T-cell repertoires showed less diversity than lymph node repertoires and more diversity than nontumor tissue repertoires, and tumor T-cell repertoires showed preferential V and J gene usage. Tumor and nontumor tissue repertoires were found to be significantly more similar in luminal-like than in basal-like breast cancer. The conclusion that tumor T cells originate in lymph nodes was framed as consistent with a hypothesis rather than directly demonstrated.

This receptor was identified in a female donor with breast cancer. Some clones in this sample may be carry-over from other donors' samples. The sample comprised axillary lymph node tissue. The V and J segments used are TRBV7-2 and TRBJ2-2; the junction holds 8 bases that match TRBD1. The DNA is TGTGCCAGCAGCTTACGTCCCGCCGGACAGGGCGGGGAGCTGTTTTTT. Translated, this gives CASSLRPAGQGGELFF.